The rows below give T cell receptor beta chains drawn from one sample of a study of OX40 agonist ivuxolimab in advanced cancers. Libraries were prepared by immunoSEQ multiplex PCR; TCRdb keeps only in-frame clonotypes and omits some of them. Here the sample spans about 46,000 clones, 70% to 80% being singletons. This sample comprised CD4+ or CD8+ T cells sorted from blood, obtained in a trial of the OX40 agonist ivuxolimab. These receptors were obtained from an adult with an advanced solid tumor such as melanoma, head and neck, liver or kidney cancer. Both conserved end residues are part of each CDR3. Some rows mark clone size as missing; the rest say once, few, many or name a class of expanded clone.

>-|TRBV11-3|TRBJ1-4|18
CASSAPGTGGTTNEKLFF
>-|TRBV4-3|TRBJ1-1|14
CASSQMQGRTEAFF
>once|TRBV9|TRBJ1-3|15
CASSVGGQAGNTIYF
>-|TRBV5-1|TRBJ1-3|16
CASSQDWSGLGNTIYF
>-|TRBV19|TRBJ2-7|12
CASKGRTYEQYF
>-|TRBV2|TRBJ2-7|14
CASRGGQDSYEQYF
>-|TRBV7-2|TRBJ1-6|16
CASSPGGVALRSPLHF
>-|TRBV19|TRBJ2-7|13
CASSKGVSYEQYF
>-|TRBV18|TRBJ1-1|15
CASSRGGIEATEAFF
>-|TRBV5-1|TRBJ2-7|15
CASSLEQDSPYEQYF
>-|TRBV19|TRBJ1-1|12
CASSIKNTEAFF
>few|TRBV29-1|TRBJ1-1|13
CSAAEGTNTEAFF
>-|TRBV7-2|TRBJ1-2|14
CASSLGGAGYGYTF
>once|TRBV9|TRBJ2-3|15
CASSGLAGGTDTQYF
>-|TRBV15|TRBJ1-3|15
CATSRGKGSGNTIYF
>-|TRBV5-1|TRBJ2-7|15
CASSFGQGRAYEQYF
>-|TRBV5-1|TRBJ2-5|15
CASSLVSAGQETQYF
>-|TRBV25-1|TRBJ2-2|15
CASSDSSGVSGELFF
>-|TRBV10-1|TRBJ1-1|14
CASSEDWEVTEAFF
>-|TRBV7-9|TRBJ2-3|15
CASTLGTKGGDTQYF
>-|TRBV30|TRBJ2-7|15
CAWSLGTSLSYEQYF
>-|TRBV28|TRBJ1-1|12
CASSPDRREAFF